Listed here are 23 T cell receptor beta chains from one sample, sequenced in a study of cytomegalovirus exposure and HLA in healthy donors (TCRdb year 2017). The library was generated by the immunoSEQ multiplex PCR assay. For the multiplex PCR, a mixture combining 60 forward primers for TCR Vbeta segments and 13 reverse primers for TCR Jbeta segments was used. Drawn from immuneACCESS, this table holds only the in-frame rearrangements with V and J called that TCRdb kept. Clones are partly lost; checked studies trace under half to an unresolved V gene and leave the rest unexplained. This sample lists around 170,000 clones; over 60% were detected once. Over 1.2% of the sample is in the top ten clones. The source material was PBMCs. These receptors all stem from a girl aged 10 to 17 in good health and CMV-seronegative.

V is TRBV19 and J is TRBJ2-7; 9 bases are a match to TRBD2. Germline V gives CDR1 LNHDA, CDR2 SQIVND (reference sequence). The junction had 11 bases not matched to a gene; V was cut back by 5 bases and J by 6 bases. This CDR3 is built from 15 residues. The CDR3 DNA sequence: TGTGCCAGTAGTGTCACTGGTGGCGGGGGGGCCGAGCAGTACTTC. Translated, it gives CASSVTGGGGAEQYF. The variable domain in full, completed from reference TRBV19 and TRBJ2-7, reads DGGITQSPKYLFRKEGQNVTLSCEQNLNHDAMYWYRQDPGQGLRLIYYSQIVNDFQKGDIAEGYSVSREKKESFPLTVTSAQKNPTAFYLCASSVTGGGGAEQYFGPGTRLTVT.

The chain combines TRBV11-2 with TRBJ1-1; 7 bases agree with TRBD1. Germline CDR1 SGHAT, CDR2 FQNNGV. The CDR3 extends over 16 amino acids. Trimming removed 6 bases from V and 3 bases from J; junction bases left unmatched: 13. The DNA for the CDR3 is TGTGCCAGCAGTACCCCGTACGAGGGGGCGGACACTGAAGCTTTCTTT. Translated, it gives CASSTPYEGADTEAFF.

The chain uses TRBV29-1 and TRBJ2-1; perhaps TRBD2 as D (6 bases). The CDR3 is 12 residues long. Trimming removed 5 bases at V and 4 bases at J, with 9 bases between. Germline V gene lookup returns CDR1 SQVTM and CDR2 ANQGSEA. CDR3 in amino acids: CSVRGDYNEQFF. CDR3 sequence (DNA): TGCAGCGTTCGCGGGGATTACAATGAGCAGTTCTTC.

CDR3 coding DNA: TGTGCCTGGAGGGGGGACAGGAAGAACACCGGGGAGCTGTTTTTT. This sequence encodes CAWRGDRKNTGELFF. V gene TRBV30 combines with J gene TRBJ2-2; 8 positions match TRBD1. The CDR3 length is 15 residues. The V segment lost 3 bases and the J segment 1 base; nucleotides outside the gene matches: 4. Germline-derived CDR1 and CDR2 are GTSNPN and SVGIG (reference sequence).

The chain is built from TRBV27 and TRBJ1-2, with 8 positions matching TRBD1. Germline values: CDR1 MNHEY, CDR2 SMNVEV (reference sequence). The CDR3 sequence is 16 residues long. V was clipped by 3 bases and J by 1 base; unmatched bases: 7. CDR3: CASSFVQGVLNYGYTF. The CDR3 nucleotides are TGTGCCAGCAGTTTTGTACAGGGGGTACTTAACTATGGCTACACCTTC.

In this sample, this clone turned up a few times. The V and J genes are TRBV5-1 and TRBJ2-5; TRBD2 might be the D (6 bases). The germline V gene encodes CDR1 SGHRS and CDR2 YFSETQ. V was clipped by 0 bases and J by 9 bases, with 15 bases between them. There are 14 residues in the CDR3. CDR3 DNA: TGCGCCAGCAGCTTGGCAGGAGGGCTGGGTGCCCAGTACTTC. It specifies CASSLAGGLGAQYF.

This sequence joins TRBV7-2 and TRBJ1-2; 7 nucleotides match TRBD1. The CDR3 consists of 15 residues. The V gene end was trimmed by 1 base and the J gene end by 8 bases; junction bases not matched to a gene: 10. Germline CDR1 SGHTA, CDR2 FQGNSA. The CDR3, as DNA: TGTGCCAGCAGCTTAGAGCAGGGACAGCTTTTCGGCTACACCTTC. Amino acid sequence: CASSLEQGQLFGYTF.

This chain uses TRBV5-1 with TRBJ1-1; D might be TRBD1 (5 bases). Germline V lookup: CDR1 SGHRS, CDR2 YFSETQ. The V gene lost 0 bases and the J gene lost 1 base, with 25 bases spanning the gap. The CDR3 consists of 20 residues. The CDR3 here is CASSLARTPMVPGGNTEAFF. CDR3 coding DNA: TGCGCCAGCAGCTTGGCACGGACGCCGATGGTCCCGGGGGGGAACACTGAAGCTTTCTTT.

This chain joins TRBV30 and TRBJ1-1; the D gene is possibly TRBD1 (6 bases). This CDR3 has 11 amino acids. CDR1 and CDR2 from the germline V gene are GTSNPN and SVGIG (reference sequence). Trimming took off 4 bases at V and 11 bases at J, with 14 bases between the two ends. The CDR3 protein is CAWTGGAAAFF. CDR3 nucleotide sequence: TGTGCCTGGACCGGGGGGGCGGCCGCTTTCTTT. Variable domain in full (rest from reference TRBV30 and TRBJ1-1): SQTIHQWPATLVQPVGSPLSLECTVEGTSNPNLYWYRQAAGRGLQLLFYSVGIGQISSEVPQNLSASRPQDRQFILSSKKLLLSDSGFYLCAWTGGAAAFFGQGTRLTVV.

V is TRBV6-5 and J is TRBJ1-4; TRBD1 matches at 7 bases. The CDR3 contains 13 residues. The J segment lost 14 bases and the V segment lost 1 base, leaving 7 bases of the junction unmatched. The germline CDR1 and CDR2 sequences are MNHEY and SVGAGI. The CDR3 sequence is CASSYFRQGGLFF. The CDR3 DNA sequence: TGTGCCAGCAGTTACTTCCGACAGGGTGGCCTGTTTTTT.

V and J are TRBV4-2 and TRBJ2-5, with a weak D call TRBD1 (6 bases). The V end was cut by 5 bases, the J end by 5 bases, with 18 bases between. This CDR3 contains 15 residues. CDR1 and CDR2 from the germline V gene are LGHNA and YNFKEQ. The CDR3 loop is CASSAVEGVGETQYF. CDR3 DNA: TGTGCCAGCAGCGCCGTCGAGGGGGTCGGGGAGACCCAGTACTTC.

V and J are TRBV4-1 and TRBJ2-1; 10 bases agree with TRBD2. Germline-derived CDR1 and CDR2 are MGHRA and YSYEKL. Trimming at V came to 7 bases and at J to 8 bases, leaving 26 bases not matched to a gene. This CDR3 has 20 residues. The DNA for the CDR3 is TGCGCCAGCATCCCAGTGGGGGGGCGGGCTAGCGGGGGCGGGCGGGATGAGCAGTTCTTC. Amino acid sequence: CASIPVGGRASGGGRDEQFF.

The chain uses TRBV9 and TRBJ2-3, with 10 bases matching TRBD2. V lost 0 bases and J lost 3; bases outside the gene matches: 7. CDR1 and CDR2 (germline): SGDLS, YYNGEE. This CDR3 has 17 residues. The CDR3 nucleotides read TGTGCCAGCAGCGTAGGGGAGGGTAGCGGGGGGACAGATACGCAGTATTTT. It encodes CASSVGEGSGGTDTQYF.

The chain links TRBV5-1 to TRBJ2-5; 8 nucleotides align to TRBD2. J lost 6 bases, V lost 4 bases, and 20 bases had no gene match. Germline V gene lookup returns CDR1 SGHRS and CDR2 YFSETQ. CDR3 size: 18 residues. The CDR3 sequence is CASSPRGGLAGTEKTQYF. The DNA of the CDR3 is TGCGCCAGCAGCCCAAGGGGTGGACTAGCAGGGACGGAGAAGACCCAGTACTTC.

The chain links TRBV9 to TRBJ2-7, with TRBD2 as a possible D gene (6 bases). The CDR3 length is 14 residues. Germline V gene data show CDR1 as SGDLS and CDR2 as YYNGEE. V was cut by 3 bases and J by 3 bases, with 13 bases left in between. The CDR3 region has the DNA TGTGCCAGCAGCGCTAGGACGGACTACTACGAGCAGTACTTC. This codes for CASSARTDYYEQYF. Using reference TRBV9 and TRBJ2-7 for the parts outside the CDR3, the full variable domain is DSGVTQTPKHLITATGQRVTLRCSPRSGDLSVYWYQQSLDQGLQFLIQYYNGEERAKGNILERFSAQQFPDLHSELNLSSLELGDSALYFCASSARTDYYEQYFGPGTRLTVT.

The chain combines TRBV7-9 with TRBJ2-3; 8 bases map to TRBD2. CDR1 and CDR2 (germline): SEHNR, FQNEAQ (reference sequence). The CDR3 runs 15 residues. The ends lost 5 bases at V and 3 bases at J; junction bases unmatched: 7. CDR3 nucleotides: TGTGCCAGCAGCCCAGCGGGGGCGGTGACAGATACGCAGTATTTT. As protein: CASSPAGAVTDTQYF.

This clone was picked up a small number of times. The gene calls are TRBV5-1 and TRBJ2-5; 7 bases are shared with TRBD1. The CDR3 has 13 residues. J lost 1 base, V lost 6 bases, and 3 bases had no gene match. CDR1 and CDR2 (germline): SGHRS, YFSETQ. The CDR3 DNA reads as TGCGCCAGCAACCGGGACAGCCAAGAGACCCAGTACTTC. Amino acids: CASNRDSQETQYF. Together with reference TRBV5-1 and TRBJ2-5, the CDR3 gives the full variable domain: KAGVTQTPRYLIKTRGQQVTLSCSPISGHRSVSWYQQTPGQGLQFLFEYFSETQRNKGNFPGRFSGRQFSNSRSEMNVSTLELGDSALYLCASNRDSQETQYFGPGTRLLVL.

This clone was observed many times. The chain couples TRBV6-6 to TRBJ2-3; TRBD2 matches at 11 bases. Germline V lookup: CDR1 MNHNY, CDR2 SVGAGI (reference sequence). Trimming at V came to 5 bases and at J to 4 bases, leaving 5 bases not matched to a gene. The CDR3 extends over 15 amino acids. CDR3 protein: CASSRSGGAADTQYF. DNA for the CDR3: TGTGCCAGCAGTCGTAGCGGGGGGGCCGCAGATACGCAGTATTTT.

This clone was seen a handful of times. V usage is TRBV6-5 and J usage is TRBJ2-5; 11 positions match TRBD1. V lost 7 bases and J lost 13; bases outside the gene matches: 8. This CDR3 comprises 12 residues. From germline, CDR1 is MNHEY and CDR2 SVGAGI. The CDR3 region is CASTLDRGPWYF. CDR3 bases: TGTGCCAGCACCCTGGACAGGGGGCCATGGTACTTC.

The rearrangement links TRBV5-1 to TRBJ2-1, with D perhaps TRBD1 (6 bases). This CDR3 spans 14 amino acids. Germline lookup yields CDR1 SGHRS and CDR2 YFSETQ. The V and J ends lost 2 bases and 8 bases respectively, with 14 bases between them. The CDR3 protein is CASSFGTQSHEQFF. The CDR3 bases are TGCGCCAGCAGCTTCGGGACACAAAGCCATGAGCAGTTCTTC.

The CDR3 loop is CASSAKPTDTQYF. The CDR3 DNA reads as TGTGCCAGCAGCGCCAAGCCCACAGATACGCAGTATTTT. The chain links TRBV9 to TRBJ2-3; no reliable D call. V was pared by 3 bases and J by 2 bases, with 7 bases between. Germline CDR1 is SGDLS and CDR2 is YYNGEE. CDR3 length: 13 amino acids.

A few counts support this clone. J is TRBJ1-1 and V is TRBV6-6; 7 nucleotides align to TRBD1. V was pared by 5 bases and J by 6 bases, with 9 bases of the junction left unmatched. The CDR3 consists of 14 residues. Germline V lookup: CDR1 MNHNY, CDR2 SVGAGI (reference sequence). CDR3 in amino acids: CASSLPGGRAEAFF. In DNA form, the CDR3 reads TGTGCCAGCAGTCTACCAGGGGGTAGGGCTGAAGCTTTCTTT.

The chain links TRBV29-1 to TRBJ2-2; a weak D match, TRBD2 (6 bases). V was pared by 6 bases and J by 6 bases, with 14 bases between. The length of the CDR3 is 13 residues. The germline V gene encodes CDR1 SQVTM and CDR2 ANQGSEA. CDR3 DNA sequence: TGCAGCGTGGGGCGGGGTGACGCCGGGGAGCTGTTTTTT. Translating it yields CSVGRGDAGELFF.